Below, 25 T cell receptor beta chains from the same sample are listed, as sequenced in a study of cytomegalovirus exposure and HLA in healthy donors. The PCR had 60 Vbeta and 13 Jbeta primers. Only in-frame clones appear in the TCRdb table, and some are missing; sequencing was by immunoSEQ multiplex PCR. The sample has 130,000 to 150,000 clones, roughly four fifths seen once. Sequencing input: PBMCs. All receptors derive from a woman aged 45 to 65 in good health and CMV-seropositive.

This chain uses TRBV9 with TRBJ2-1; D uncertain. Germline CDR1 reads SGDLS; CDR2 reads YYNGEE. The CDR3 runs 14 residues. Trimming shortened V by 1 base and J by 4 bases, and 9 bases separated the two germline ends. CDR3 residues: CASSVSVGYNEQFF. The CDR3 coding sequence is TGTGCCAGCAGCGTAAGCGTAGGATACAATGAGCAGTTCTTC.

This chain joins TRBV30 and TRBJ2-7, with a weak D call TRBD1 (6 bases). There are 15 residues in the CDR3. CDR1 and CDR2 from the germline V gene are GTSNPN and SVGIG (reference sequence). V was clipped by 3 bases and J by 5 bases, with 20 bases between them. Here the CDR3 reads CAWRRRQEATDEQYF. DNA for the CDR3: TGTGCCTGGAGACGGCGACAGGAAGCAACTGACGAGCAGTACTTC.

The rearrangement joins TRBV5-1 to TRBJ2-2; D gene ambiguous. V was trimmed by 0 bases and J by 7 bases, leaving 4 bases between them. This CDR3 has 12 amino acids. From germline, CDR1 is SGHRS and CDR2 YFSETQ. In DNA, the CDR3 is TGCGCCAGCAGCTTGGCACTCGGGGAGCTGTTTTTT. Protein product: CASSLALGELFF.

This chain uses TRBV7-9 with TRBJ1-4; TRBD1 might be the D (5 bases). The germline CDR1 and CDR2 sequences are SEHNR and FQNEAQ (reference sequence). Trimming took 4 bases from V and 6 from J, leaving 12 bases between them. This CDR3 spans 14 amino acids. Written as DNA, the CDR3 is TGTGCCAGCAGCTACGGAGGGGCCGATGAAAAACTGTTTTTT. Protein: CASSYGGADEKLFF.

This CDR3 is CASGLVLGRPHEQYF. The CDR3 bases are TGTGCTAGTGGTTTGGTACTGGGCAGGCCCCACGAGCAGTACTTC. The chain combines TRBV12-5 with TRBJ2-7, with unresolved D. The germline gives CDR1 LGHNT, CDR2 FRNRAP. The CDR3 is made up of 15 amino acids. The V gene lost 0 bases and the J gene lost 5 bases, with 14 bases spanning the gap.

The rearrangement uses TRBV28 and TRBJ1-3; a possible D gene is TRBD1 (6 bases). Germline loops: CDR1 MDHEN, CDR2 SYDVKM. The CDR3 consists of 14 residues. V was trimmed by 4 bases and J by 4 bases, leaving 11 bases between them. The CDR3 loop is CASSSGASGNTIYF. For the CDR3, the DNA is TGTGCCAGCAGTTCAGGGGCGTCAGGAAACACCATATATTTT.

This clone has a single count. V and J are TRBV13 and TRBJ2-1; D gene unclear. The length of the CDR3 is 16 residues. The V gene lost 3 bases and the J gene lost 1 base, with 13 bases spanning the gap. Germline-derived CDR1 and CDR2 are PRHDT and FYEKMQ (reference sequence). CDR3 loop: CASSLISQASYNEQFF. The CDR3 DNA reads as TGTGCCAGCAGCTTGATAAGTCAGGCGTCCTACAATGAGCAGTTCTTC.

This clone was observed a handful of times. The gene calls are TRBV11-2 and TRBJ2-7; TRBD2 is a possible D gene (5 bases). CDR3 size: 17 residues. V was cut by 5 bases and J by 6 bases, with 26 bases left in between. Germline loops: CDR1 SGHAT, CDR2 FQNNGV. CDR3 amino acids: CASSQNPPGQTRVEQYF. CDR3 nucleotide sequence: TGTGCCAGCAGCCAAAATCCCCCCGGTCAGACGAGGGTCGAGCAGTACTTC.

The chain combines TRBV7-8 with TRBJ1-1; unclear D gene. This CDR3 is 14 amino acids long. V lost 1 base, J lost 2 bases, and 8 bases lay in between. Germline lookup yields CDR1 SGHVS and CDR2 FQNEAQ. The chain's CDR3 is CASSLGRANTEAFF. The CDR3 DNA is TGTGCCAGCAGCTTAGGGAGGGCAAACACTGAAGCTTTCTTT.

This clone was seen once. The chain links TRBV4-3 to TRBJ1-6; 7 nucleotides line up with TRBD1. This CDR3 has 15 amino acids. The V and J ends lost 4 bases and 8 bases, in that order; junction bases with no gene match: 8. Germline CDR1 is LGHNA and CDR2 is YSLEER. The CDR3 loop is CASSLSRDSDSPLHF. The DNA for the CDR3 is TGCGCCAGCAGCCTAAGCCGGGACAGCGATTCACCCCTCCACTTT.

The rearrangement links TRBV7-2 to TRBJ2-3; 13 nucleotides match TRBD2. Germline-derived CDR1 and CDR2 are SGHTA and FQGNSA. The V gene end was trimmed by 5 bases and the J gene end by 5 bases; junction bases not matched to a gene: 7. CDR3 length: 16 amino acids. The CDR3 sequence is CASSPGLAGRGDTQYF. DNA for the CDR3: TGTGCCAGCAGCCCGGGACTAGCGGGGCGAGGAGATACGCAGTATTTT.

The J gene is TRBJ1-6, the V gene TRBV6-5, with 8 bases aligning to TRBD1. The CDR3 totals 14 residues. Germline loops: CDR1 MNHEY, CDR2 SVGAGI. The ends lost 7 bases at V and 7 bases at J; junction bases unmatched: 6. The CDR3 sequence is CASIARGLNSPLHF. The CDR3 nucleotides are TGTGCCAGCATCGCCAGGGGGCTCAATTCACCCCTCCACTTT.

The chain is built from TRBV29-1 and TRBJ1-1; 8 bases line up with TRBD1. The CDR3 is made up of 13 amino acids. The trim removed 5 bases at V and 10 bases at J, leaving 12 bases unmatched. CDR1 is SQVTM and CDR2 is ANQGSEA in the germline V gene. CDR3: CSVPTGGGSGAFF. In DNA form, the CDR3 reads TGCAGCGTTCCCACAGGGGGGGGATCGGGAGCTTTCTTT.

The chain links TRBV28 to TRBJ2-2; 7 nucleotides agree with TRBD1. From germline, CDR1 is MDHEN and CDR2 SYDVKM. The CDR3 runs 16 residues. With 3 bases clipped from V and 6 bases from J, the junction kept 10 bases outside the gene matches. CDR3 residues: CASSLSGTVQSGELFF. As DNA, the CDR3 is TGTGCCAGCAGTTTGTCCGGGACAGTTCAATCCGGGGAGCTGTTTTTT.

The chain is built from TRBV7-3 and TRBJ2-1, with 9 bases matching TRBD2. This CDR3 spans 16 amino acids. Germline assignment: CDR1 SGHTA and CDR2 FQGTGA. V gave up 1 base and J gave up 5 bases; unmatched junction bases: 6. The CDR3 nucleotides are TGTGCCAGCAGCTTAATGGCTAGCGGGAATAACAATGAGCAGTTCTTC. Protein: CASSLMASGNNNEQFF.

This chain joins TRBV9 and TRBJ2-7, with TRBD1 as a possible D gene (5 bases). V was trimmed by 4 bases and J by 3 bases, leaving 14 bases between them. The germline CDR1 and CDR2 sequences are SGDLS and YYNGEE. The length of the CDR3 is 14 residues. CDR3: CASSPTANHYEQYF. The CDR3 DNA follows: TGTGCCAGCAGCCCGACAGCTAACCACTACGAGCAGTACTTC.

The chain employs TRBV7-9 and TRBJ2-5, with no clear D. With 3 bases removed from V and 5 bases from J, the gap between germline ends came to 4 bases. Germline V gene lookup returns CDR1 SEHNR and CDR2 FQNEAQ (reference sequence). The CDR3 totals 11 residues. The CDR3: CASSFSETQYF. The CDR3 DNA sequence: TGTGCCAGCAGCTTCTCTGAGACCCAGTACTTC. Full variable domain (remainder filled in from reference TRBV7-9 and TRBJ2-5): DTGVSQNPRHKITKRGQNVTFRCDPISEHNRLYWYRQTLGQGPEFLTYFQNEAQLEKSRLLSDRFSAERPKGSFSTLEIQRTEQGDSAMYLCASSFSETQYFGPGTRLLVL.

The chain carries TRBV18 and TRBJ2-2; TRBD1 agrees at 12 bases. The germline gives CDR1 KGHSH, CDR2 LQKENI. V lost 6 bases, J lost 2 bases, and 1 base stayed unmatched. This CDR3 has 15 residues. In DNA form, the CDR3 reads TGTGCCAGCTCGGGACAGGGGGCCAACACCGGGGAGCTGTTTTTT. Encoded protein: CASSGQGANTGELFF.

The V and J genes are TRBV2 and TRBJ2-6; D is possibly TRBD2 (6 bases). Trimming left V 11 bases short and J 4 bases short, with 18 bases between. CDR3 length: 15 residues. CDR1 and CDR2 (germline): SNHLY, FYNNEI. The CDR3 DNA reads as TGTGCCGTGTGGGGGGACCACAGCGGGGCCAACGTCCTGACTTTC. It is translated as CAVWGDHSGANVLTF.

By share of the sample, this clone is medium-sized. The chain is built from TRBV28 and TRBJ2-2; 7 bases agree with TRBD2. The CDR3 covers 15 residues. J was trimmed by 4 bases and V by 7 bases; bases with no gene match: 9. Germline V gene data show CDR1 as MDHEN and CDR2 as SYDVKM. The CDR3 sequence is CASTRGRDPTGELFF. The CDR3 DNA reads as TGTGCCAGCACCCGAGGGAGGGACCCCACCGGGGAGCTGTTTTTT.

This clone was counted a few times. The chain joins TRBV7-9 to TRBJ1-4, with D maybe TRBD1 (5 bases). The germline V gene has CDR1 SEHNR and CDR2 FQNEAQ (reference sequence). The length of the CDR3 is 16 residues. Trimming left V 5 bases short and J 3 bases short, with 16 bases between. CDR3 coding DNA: TGTGCCAGCAGCACGGCAGCGGGGGTTTCTAATGAAAAACTGTTTTTT. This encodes CASSTAAGVSNEKLFF.

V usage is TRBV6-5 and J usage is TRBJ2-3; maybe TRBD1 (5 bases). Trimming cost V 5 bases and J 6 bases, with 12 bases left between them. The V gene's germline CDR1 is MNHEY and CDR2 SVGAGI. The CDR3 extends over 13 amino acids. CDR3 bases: TGTGCCAGCAGTCGCGGCAGGGCGGATACGCAGTATTTT. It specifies CASSRGRADTQYF.

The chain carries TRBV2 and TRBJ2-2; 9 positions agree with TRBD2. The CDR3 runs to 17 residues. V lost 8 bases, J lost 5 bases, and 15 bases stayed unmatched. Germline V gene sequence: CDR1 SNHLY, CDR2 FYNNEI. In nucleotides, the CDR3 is TGTGCCAGCCGACGGGGGACTAGCCTCCCGAGGACCGGGGAGCTGTTTTTT. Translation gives CASRRGTSLPRTGELFF.

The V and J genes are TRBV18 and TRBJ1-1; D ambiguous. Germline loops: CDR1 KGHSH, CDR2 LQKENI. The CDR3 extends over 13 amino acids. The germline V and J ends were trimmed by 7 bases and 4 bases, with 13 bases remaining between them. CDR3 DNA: TGTGCCAGCTTCCTTCCCGGCGGCACTGAAGCTTTCTTT. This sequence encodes CASFLPGGTEAFF.

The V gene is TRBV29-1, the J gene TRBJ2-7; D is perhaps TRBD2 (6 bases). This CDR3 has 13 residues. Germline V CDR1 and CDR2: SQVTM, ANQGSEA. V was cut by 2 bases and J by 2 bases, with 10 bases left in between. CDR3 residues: CSVERGETYEQYF. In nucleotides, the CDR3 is TGCAGCGTTGAACGCGGGGAAACCTACGAGCAGTACTTC.